This entry is about one T cell receptor beta chain. Its target is unknown. The sample is drawn from a study of siplizumab effects on memory and regulatory T cells. Study-level points and caveats: The apparent diversity of naive T cells exceeded that of memory cells, and naive T cells seemed to make a major contribution to the alloresponse. It was never confirmed that proliferating Tregs from siplizumab cultures were suppressive.

V was clipped by 0 bases and J by 7 bases; unmatched bases: 5. The CDR3 sequence is 16 residues long. The germline gives CDR1 MNHEY, CDR2 SVGAGI. The protocol was immunoSEQ multiplex PCR, while the TCRdb copy is restricted to in-frame clones and leaves out a portion. The data hold tens of thousands of clones, with around 96% observed a single time. This rearrangement joins TRBV6-5 to TRBJ2-1, with TRBD1 identical over 11 bases. The sample consisted of naive CD8+ T cells sorted from blood. The TCR originated in a human donor in good health. The CDR3: CASSYSLGTGGNEQFF. CDR3 bases: TGTGCCAGCAGTTACTCCCTGGGGACAGGGGGAAATGAGCAGTTCTTC.